These T cell receptor beta chains were read from a single sample in a study of blood T cells in healthy people across ages. TCRdb reprocessed the 5' RACE reads via MiXCR and lists one record per CDR3 protein. The data contain 800,000 to 950,000 distinct CDR3 sequences, 25% to 35% of them singletons. These data were also filed under a second study, of T cells of mothers and their children.

Sample: blood. Receptor source: a woman in her 40s in good health. Each CDR3 is given with its conserved first and last residue. Fields, in order: V gene, clone size, J gene, D gene, CDR3 DNA, CDR3 protein. A D gene is named only where the DNA matches it firmly. Size is stated for part of the rows, as once, few or many counts, or as a class when the clone is expanded.

TRBV5-1	NA	TRBJ2-3	NA	TGCGCCAGCAGCTTGCAGGGGCCAACCGGCACAGATACGCAGTATTTT	CASSLQGPTGTDTQYF
TRBV10-3	many	TRBJ2-7	NA	TGTGCCATCAGCGACCGTGGGGGGTACGAGCAGTACTTC	CAISDRGGYEQYF
TRBV7-2	once	TRBJ2-1	NA	TGTGCCAGCAGCTTAATCCTGGGGGATAATGAGCAGTTCTTC	CASSLILGDNEQFF
TRBV7-9	NA	TRBJ1-3	NA	TGTGCCAGCCGCCTCTCAGGATCCGGAGGAAACACCATATATTTT	CASRLSGSGGNTIYF
TRBV7-9	NA	TRBJ2-3	TRBD1	TGTGCCAGCACTCCCAAAGTGGGACAGGGAACAGATACGCAGTATTTT	CASTPKVGQGTDTQYF
TRBV5-1	few	TRBJ1-2	NA	TGCGCCAGCAGCTTGGAAGCGGCAGGAAGTTACTATGGCTACACCTTC	CASSLEAAGSYYGYTF
TRBV27	NA	TRBJ2-7	NA	TGTGCCAGCAGTTTAAGGGAGACGCCCTACGAGCAGTACTTC	CASSLRETPYEQYF
TRBV20-1	NA	TRBJ1-2	NA	TGCAGTGCTAGAGATCCGGGGGGCGTCTATGGCTACACCTTC	CSARDPGGVYGYTF
TRBV2	many	TRBJ2-5	NA	TGTGCCAGCAGGGACTCGGGAGAGCAGTACTTC	CASRDSGEQYF
TRBV30	NA	TRBJ1-6	NA	TGTGCCTGGAGTGTGAACGGACAAAATTCACCCATCCACTTT	CAWSVNGQNSPIHF
TRBV5-1	many	TRBJ2-7	TRBD1	TGCGCCAGCAGCTTGGATGACAGGGGCGAGCAGTACTTC	CASSLDDRGEQYF
TRBV4-2	NA	TRBJ2-1	TRBD1	TGTGCCAGCAGCCAACCGACAGGGGGCAAGGGGGAGACCCAGTTCTTT	CASSQPTGGKGETQFF
TRBV2	few	TRBJ2-3	NA	TGTGCCAGCAGAGAAGTCCCAGATACGCAGTATTTT	CASREVPDTQYF
TRBV6-5	NA	TRBJ1-1	NA	TGTGCCAGCACTGGGGGCACAGGAGGGAACACTGAAACTTTCTTT	CASTGGTGGNTETFF
TRBV6-6	few	TRBJ1-2	NA	TGTGCCGGTAAAAACGGGGCGGACTATGGCTACACCTTC	CAGKNGADYGYTF
TRBV7-6	NA	TRBJ2-3	NA	TGTGCCAGCAGCTCTGAGGCATATGGGGCCGCCACAGATACGCAGTATTTT	CASSSEAYGAATDTQYF
TRBV28	few	TRBJ2-3	NA	TGTGCCAGCAGCCGACCGACCGCTCCAAGTGCAGATACGCAGTATTTT	CASSRPTAPSADTQYF
TRBV28	few	TRBJ2-1	NA	TGTGCCAGCAGTTTATGGTCAGGGAGCTCCTACAATGAGCAGTTCTTC	CASSLWSGSSYNEQFF
TRBV4-3	many	TRBJ2-6	NA	TGCGCCAGCAGCGCCTCTGGGGGCTCTGGGGCCAACGTCCTGACTTTC	CASSASGGSGANVLTF
TRBV28	NA	TRBJ1-5	NA	TGTGCCAGCATTCAAACTGGGGGGGCAGGTAATCAGCCCCAGCATTTT	CASIQTGGAGNQPQHF
TRBV9	NA	TRBJ2-1	NA	TGTGCCACCAAGGACTTGCGATCCCCCTCCTACAATGAGCAGTTCTTC	CATKDLRSPSYNEQFF
TRBV7-6	few	TRBJ2-7	TRBD1	TGTGCCAGCAGCTTCCAGGGGGCCGAGCAGTACTTC	CASSFQGAEQYF
TRBV18	few	TRBJ2-3	TRBD2	TGTGCCAGCTCACCGCCTAGCGGAGCAGATACGCAGTATTTT	CASSPPSGADTQYF
TRBV20-1	few	TRBJ1-1	NA	TGCAGTGCTAGGGGTTTAGGCCCTGAAGCTTTCTTT	CSARGLGPEAFF
TRBV7-3	NA	TRBJ1-4	NA	TGTGCCAGCAGCCCAGACAACAGGGAGAGATCAACTAATGAAAAACTGTTTTTT	CASSPDNRERSTNEKLFF
TRBV4-3	NA	TRBJ1-2	NA	TGCGCCAGCAGCCAAGATTCCACAGGGAAAGGGGGCTACACCTTC	CASSQDSTGKGGYTF
TRBV7-9	many	TRBJ2-7	NA	TGTGCCAGCAGCTCCCCGGGACTTAGCTCCTACGAGCAGTACTTC	CASSSPGLSSYEQYF
TRBV4-1	NA	TRBJ2-7	NA	TGCGCCAGCAGCCATCCCGGACAGGAGCAGTACTTC	CASSHPGQEQYF
TRBV12-3/TRBV12-4	many	TRBJ2-3	TRBD1	TGTGCCAGCAACCTGGGACAGGGGAGAGGAGATACGCAGTATTTT	CASNLGQGRGDTQYF
TRBV7-9	few	TRBJ1-4	TRBD1	TGTGCCAGCAGCTTATTCGGGACAGACTTGGAAAAACTGTTTTTT	CASSLFGTDLEKLFF
TRBV18	many	TRBJ1-2	NA	TGTGCCAGCTCACCTTCGATGATCCCAGGGCGAGACTATGGCTACACCTTC	CASSPSMIPGRDYGYTF
TRBV20-1	NA	TRBJ2-3	TRBD2	TGCAGTGCTAGGGATCCCCGGACTAGCGGGGGAGATACGCAGTATTTT	CSARDPRTSGGDTQYF
TRBV12-3/TRBV12-4	many	TRBJ2-6	NA	TGTGCCAGCAGTTTAGTGGGGCATGGGGCCAACGTCCTGACTTTC	CASSLVGHGANVLTF
TRBV18	few	TRBJ1-1	TRBD1	TGTGCCAGCTCACAGTCCCGGGACAGGGACACTGAAGCTTTCTTT	CASSQSRDRDTEAFF
TRBV7-2	NA	TRBJ2-7	NA	TGTGCCAGCACAATGGGGGGTGTCTGGAACGAGCAGTACTTC	CASTMGGVWNEQYF
TRBV9	NA	TRBJ1-6	NA	TGTGCCAGCAGCCCTCAAGGGGCCCTTACTGGTTCACCCCTCCACTTT	CASSPQGALTGSPLHF
TRBV7-2	few	TRBJ2-7	NA	TGTGCCAGCAGCTTAGGGAGCCAGGGGTTCTACGAGCAGTACTTC	CASSLGSQGFYEQYF
TRBV7-2	many	TRBJ2-7	TRBD2	TGTGCCAGCAGCTTGCAGCGGGGATACTACGAGCAGTACTTC	CASSLQRGYYEQYF
TRBV3-1	NA	TRBJ2-2	TRBD2	TGTGCCAGCAGCCAAGATGTGTCGGGGGGATTCCAGTACACCGGGGAGCTGTTTTTT	CASSQDVSGGFQYTGELFF
TRBV19	NA	TRBJ2-7	NA	TGTGCCAGTAGTATTGGTCAGGGAGGCTGCGAGCAGTACTTC	CASSIGQGGCEQYF
TRBV5-5	NA	TRBJ1-1	TRBD1	TGTGCCAGCAGCTTGGGTACAGGGGGCCCAGCTTTCTTT	CASSLGTGGPAFF
TRBV6-5	NA	TRBJ2-3	TRBD2	TGTGCCATCGCGACTAGCGGGGGGTCGGATACGCAGTATTTT	CAIATSGGSDTQYF
TRBV4-3	few	TRBJ1-6	NA	TGCGCCAGCAGCCGAGGACAGAACTCCTATAATTCACCCCTCCACTTT	CASSRGQNSYNSPLHF
TRBV7-2	NA	TRBJ2-7	NA	TGCGCCAGCAGCTTAGGGGGACTCTACAATGAGCAGTACTTC	CASSLGGLYNEQYF
TRBV2	many	TRBJ2-1	NA	TGTGCCAGCAGTGCCGACAATGAGCAGTTCTTC	CASSADNEQFF
TRBV6-2/TRBV6-3	NA	TRBJ1-2	NA	TGTGCCAGCAGTTACGCAGCGGCCAACTATAGCTACACCTTC	CASSYAAANYSYTF
TRBV3-1	NA	TRBJ1-3	TRBD1	TGTGCCAGCAGCCAACCCCGGACAGGCATCAACTCTGGAAACACCATATATTTT	CASSQPRTGINSGNTIYF
TRBV20-1	few	TRBJ1-1	NA	TGCAGTGCTAGAGAAAGCCATCGCGACGCCAGCGAAGCTTTCTTT	CSARESHRDASEAFF
TRBV20-1	NA	TRBJ2-5	TRBD2	TGCAGTGCTAGAGATTCACGGGGGGGTCCGGAGACCCAGTACTTC	CSARDSRGGPETQYF
TRBV14	many	TRBJ1-2	NA	TGTGCCAGCAGCCAAGCGGGATTAGGTGTCTACACCTTC	CASSQAGLGVYTF
TRBV7-2	many	TRBJ1-2	TRBD1	TGTGCCAGCAGCTCCATTCGGGGGACAGTCTATGGCTACACCTTC	CASSSIRGTVYGYTF
TRBV14	few	TRBJ2-5	NA	TGTGCCAGCAGCCAAGACCATATAAGTGGGGAGACCCAGTACTTC	CASSQDHISGETQYF
TRBV12-3/TRBV12-4	many	TRBJ2-7	NA	TGTGCCAGCAGGAGTGGGCTAGGGGACGAGCAGTACTTC	CASRSGLGDEQYF
TRBV7-2	many	TRBJ1-6	NA	TGTGCCAGCAGCGCGGGACTTAGTTCACCCCTCCACTTT	CASSAGLSSPLHF